The clone carrying this T cell receptor beta chain appeared a single time. The CDR3 is made up of 13 amino acids. Per germline, CDR1 SGHVS and CDR2 FNYEAQ. Trimming pared 3 bases from V and 5 bases from J, leaving 10 bases between. Data came from immunoSEQ multiplex PCR; TCRdb stores just in-frame clones and leaves some out. The sample carries approximately 1,500 clones, roughly 72% recorded once. Time point reported: cycle 4 day 1 (C4D1), after 6 weeks of nivolumab. Every single patient, without exception, relapsed after autologous stem cell transplantation, and brentuximab vedotin exposure varied. Applied to thawed PBMCs, magnetic negative selection was the method used to isolate CD8+ T cells. The patients were dosed with nivolumab 3 mg/kg, infused intravenously every 2 weeks. The data are from a study of PD-1 blockade in classical Hodgkin lymphoma.

This specimen consisted of CD8+ T cells from blood, obtained before the fourth cycle of nivolumab. The source is a human donor with classical Hodgkin lymphoma. The donor label of this sample is uncertain. The chain links TRBV7-6 to TRBJ1-2; weak D call: TRBD1 (6 bases). CDR3 sequence: CASSFGRGYGYTF. In DNA form, the CDR3 reads TGTGCCAGCAGCTTCGGCAGGGGATATGGCTACACCTTC.